Listed below are T cell receptor beta chains from one sample, sequenced in a study of control samples from healthy donors and cancer patients. Libraries were prepared by immunoSEQ multiplex PCR; TCRdb keeps only in-frame clonotypes and omits some of them. The table lists around 150,000 clones, roughly 95% of them singletons. Sequencing input: blood. All receptors come from a woman younger than 45 in good health. The CDR3 runs from the conserved cysteine through the conserved F or W. The D gene is left open where the match is weak. Not all rows give a size; the values are once, few, many and, for expanded clones, a class.

j_call,d_call,clone_size,v_call,cdr3_nt,cdr3_aa
TRBJ1-1,TRBD1,NA,TRBV27,TGTGCCAGCAGTCCGGACAGGGGGTTTGAAGCTTTCTTT,CASSPDRGFEAFF
TRBJ2-1,TRBD2,NA,TRBV5-4,TGTGCCAGCAGCTTTTTAGCGGGAGGGCTTGAGCAGTTCTTC,CASSFLAGGLEQFF
TRBJ2-6,NA,NA,TRBV6-5,TGTGGTACTCGATCTGGGGCCAACGTCCTGACTTTC,CGTRSGANVLTF
TRBJ2-3,TRBD2,NA,TRBV7-2,TGTGCCAGCAGCTTTAGCGGGAGTACGGAAACGCAGTATTTT,CASSFSGSTETQYF
TRBJ1-5,NA,NA,TRBV28,TGTGCCAGCAGTTTGAACTCGGGGGGGTTGAACAATCAGCCCCAGCATTTT,CASSLNSGGLNNQPQHF
TRBJ2-5,NA,NA,TRBV5-4,TGTGCCAGCAGCTTGTGGCTAGCCTCCCTCGACACGGCAAAGACCCAGTACTTC,CASSLWLASLDTAKTQYF
TRBJ2-1,NA,once,TRBV27,TGTGCCAGCAGACTCACGACCGTCCCGAGGGGCCCTTACAATGAGCAGTTCTTC,CASRLTTVPRGPYNEQFF
TRBJ1-1,TRBD1,NA,TRBV3-1/TRBV3-2,TGTGCCAGCAGCCAAGTGGTGACAGGGCAGACTGAAGCTTTCTTT,CASSQVVTGQTEAFF
TRBJ2-3,NA,NA,TRBV7-9,TGTGCCAGCATTCTAGGGATTGAGACTCTCCCCCCAGATACGCAGTATTTT,CASILGIETLPPDTQYF
TRBJ2-1,NA,NA,TRBV5-1,TGCGCCAGCAGCTTGGAGGGGAACTCCTACAATGAGCAGTTCTTC,CASSLEGNSYNEQFF
TRBJ1-1,TRBD1,NA,TRBV5-1,TGCGCCAGCAGGACGGGACAGACGAACACTGAAGCTTTCTTT,CASRTGQTNTEAFF
TRBJ1-1,NA,NA,TRBV6-2/TRBV6-3,TGTGCCAGCAGCCTTGGACGGGAAGCTTTCTTT,CASSLGREAFF
TRBJ1-1,NA,NA,TRBV7-9,TGTGCCACCTCGGACTTACCGAACACTGAAGCTTTCTTT,CATSDLPNTEAFF
TRBJ1-4,TRBD1,NA,TRBV3-1/TRBV3-2,TGTGCCAGCAGCCGCGGGACAGCTGAAAAACTGTTTTTT,CASSRGTAEKLFF
TRBJ2-7,NA,NA,TRBV6-6,TGTGCCAGCAGTTACGACCTGGGGGGGGCGGGTTACGAGCAGTACTTC,CASSYDLGGAGYEQYF
TRBJ1-5,NA,NA,TRBV4-2,TGTGCCAGCAGCAACACAGGGAAATCCAATCAGCCCCAGCATTTT,CASSNTGKSNQPQHF
TRBJ1-5,NA,few,TRBV12-3/TRBV12-4,TGTGCCAGCAGCGGACAGCTGGGTCGGCCCCAGCATTTT,CASSGQLGRPQHF
TRBJ2-7,NA,few,TRBV18,TGTGCCAGCTCACCTGGGTTCGAGCAGTACTTC,CASSPGFEQYF
TRBJ2-7,TRBD1,NA,TRBV6-5,TGTGCCAGCAGTTACCCTGGACAGGGAGTCTACGAGCAGTACTTC,CASSYPGQGVYEQYF
TRBJ2-2,NA,NA,TRBV7-9,TGTGCCAGCAGACCCCCCCCAGGAAAGAGGCCTAGCGCCGGGGAGCTGTTTTTT,CASRPPPGKRPSAGELFF